This TCR beta chain was observed in a study of T cell changes during pregnancy in multiple sclerosis. Germline values: CDR1 LNHDA, CDR2 SQIVND (reference sequence). V lost 7 bases to trimming and J lost 0 bases, with 15 bases between them. The CDR3 spans 16 residues. The table lists this clone with a few counts. Assay used: immunoSEQ multiplex PCR; TCRdb lists only in-frame clones, some missing. The sample has 61,000 or so clones, just over 90% seen once. The receptor was isolated from a female donor with multiple sclerosis, enrolled in a pregnancy study. The sample here was CD4+ T cells from peripheral blood mononuclear cells, taken before pregnancy. The chain employs TRBV19 and TRBJ2-2; D unclear. As DNA, the CDR3 is TGTGCCAGTACCCCCCCGGAGCGCCCGAACACCGGGGAGCTGTTTTTT. Protein product: CASTPPERPNTGELFF. Drawing the rest from reference TRBV19 and TRBJ2-2, the complete variable domain is DGGITQSPKYLFRKEGQNVTLSCEQNLNHDAMYWYRQDPGQGLRLIYYSQIVNDFQKGDIAEGYSVSREKKESFPLTVTSAQKNPTAFYLCASTPPERPNTGELFFGEGSRLTVL.